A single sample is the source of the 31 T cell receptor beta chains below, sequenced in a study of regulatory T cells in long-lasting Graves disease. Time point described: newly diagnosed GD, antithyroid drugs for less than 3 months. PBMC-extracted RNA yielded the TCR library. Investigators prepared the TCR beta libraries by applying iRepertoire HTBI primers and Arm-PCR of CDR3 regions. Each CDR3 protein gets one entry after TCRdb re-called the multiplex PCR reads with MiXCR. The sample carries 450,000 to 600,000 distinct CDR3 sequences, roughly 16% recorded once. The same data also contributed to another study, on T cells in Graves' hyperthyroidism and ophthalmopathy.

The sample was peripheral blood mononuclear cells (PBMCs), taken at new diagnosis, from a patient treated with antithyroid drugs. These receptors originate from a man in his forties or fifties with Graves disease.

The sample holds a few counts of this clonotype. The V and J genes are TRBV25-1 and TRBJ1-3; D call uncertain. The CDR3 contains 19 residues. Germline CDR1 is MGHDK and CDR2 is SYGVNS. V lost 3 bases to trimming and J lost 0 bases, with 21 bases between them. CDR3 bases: TGTGCCAGCAGTGACTTCTCCCGGCGGGCAGGCAACTCTGGAAACACCATATATTTT. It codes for CASSDFSRRAGNSGNTIYF.

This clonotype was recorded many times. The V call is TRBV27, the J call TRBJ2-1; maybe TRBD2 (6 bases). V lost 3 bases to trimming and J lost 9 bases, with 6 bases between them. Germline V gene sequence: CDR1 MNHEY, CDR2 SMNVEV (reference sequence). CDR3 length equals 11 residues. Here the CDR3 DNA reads TGTGCCAGCAGTTTCGGGGGTGAGCAGTTCTTC. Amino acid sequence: CASSFGGEQFF.

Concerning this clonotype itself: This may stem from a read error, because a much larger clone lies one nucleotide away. DNA of the CDR3: TGTGCCAGCAGTTTATTGGAGGCCTCTAACTATGGCTACACCTTC. Translated, it gives CASSLLEASNYGYTF. The chain carries TRBV27 and TRBJ1-2; D gene uncertain. The CDR3 length is 15 residues. V gave up 1 base and J gave up 0 bases, with 9 bases separating them. Per the germline V gene, CDR1 is MNHEY and CDR2 is SMNVEV (reference sequence).

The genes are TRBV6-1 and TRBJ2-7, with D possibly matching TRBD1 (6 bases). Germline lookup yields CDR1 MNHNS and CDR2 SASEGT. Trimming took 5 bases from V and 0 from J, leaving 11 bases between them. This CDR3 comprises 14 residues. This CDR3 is CASSPWDNSYEQYF. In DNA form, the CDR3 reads TGTGCCAGCAGTCCATGGGACAACTCCTACGAGCAGTACTTC.

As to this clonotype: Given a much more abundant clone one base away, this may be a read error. The CDR3: CASSYVRYNEQYF. CDR3 bases: TGTGCCAGCAGTTACGTGCGGTACAATGAGCAGTACTTC. V and J are TRBV6-5 and TRBJ2-1, with D unresolved. The DNA end favors TRBJ2-7, so the J call may be wrong. The CDR3 loop spans 13 amino acids. Germline CDR1 is MNHEY and CDR2 is SVGAGI.

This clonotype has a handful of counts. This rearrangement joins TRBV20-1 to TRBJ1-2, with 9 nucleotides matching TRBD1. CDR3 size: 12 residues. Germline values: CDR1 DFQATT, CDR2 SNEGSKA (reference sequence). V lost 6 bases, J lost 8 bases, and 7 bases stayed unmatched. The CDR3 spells CSALTGGWGYTF. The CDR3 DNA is TGCAGTGCCTTGACAGGGGGATGGGGCTACACCTTC.

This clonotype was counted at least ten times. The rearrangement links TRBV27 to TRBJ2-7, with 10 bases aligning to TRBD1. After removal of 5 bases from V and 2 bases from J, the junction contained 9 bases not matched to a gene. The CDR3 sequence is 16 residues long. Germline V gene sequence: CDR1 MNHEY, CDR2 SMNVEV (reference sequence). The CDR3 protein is CASSVDRGLVPYEQYF. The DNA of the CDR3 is TGTGCCAGCAGTGTCGACAGGGGGCTAGTACCCTACGAGCAGTACTTC.

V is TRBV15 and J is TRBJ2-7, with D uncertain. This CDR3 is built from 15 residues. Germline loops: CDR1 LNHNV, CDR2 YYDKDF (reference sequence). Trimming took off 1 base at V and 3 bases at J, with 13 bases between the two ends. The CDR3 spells CATSRVFGIGYEQYF. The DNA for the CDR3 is TGTGCCACCAGCAGAGTGTTTGGCATAGGCTACGAGCAGTACTTC. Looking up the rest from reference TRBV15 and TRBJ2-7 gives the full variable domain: DAMVIQNPRYQVTQFGKPVTLSCSQTLNHNVMYWYQQKSSQAPKLLFHYYDKDFNNEADTPDNFQSRRPNTSFCFLDIRSPGLGDTAMYLCATSRVFGIGYEQYFGPGTRLTVT.

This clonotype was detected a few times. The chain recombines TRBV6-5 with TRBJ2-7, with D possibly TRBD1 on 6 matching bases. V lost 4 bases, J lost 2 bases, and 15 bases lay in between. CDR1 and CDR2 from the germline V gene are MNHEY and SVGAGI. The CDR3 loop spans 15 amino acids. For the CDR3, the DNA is TGTGCCAGCAGTTTCCAGACAGGCCTACCCTACGAGCAGTACTTC. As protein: CASSFQTGLPYEQYF.

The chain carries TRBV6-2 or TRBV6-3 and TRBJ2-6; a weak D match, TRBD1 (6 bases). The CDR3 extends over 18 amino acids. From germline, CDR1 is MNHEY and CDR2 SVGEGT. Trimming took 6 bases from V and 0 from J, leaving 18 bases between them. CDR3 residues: CASSNRQTGPSGANVLTF. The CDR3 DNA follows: TGTGCCAGCAGCAATCGCCAGACAGGACCCTCTGGGGCCAACGTCCTGACTTTC.

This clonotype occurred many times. The CDR3 is CSAPTGTSGITDTQYF. The CDR3 bases are TGCAGTGCCCCGACCGGGACTAGCGGGATCACAGATACGCAGTATTTT. The rearrangement links TRBV20-1 to TRBJ2-3; 13 nucleotides agree with TRBD2. Per germline, CDR1 DFQATT and CDR2 SNEGSKA (reference sequence). This CDR3 is built from 16 residues. The junction had 8 bases not matched to a gene; V was cut back by 6 bases and J by 2 bases.

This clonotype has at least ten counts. This chain's CDR3 is CASSQHPGQGNGGYTF. The CDR3 DNA reads as TGTGCCAGCAGCCAGCATCCGGGACAGGGGAATGGTGGCTACACCTTC. This chain joins TRBV3-1 and TRBJ1-2; 10 bases match TRBD1. V shed 3 bases and J 7 bases; nucleotides not matched to a gene: 11. CDR1 is LGHDT and CDR2 is YNNKEL in the germline V gene (reference sequence). This CDR3 region has 16 residues.

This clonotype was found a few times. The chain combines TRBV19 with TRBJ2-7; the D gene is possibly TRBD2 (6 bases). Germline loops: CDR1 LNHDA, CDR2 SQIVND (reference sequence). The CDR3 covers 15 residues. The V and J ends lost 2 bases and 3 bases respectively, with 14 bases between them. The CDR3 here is CASSISWDSNYEQYF. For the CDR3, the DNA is TGTGCCAGTAGTATAAGCTGGGACTCTAACTACGAGCAGTACTTC.

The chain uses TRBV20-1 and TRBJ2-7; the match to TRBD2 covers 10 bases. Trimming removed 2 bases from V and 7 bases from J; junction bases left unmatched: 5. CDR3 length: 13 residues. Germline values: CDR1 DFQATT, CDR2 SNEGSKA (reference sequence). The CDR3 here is CSARLAGVREQYF. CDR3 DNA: TGCAGTGCTAGACTAGCGGGAGTAAGGGAGCAGTACTTC.

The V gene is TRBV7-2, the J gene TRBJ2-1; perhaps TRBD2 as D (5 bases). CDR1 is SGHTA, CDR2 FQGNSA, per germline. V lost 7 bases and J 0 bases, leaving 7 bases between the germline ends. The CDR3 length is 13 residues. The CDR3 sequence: CASTAGSYNEQFF. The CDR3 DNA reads TGTGCCAGCACCGCGGGCTCCTACAATGAGCAGTTCTTC.

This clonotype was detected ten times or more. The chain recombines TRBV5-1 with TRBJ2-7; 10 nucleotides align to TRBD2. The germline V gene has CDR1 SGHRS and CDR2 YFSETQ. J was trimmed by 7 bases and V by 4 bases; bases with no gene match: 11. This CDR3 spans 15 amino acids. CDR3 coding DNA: TGCGCCAGCAGCCCCGGGACTAGCGCCGGGAGGGAGCAGTACTTC. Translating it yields CASSPGTSAGREQYF.

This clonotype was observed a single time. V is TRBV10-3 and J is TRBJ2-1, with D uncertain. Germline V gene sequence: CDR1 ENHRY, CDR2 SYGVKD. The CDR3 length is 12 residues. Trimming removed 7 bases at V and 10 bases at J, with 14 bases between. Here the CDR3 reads CAIMVGRLEQFF. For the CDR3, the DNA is TGTGCCATCATGGTTGGCCGACTGGAGCAGTTCTTC.

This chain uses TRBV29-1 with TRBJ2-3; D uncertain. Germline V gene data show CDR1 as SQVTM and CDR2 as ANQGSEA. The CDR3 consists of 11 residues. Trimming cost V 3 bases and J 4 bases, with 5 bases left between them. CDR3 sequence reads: CSVERSDTQYF. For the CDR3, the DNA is TGCAGCGTTGAGAGATCAGATACGCAGTATTTT.

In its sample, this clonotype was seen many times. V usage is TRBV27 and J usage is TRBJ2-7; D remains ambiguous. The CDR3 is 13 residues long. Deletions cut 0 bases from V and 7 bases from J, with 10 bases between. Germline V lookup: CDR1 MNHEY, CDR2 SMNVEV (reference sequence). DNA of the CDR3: TGTGCCAGCAGTTTATCGACCAGTGGTGAGCAGTACTTC. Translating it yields CASSLSTSGEQYF.

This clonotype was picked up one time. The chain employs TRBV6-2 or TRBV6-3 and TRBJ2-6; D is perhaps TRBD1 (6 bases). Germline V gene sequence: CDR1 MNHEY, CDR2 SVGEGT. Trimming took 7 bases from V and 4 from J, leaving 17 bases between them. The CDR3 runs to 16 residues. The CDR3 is CASTPVGTFGANVLTF. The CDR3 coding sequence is TGTGCCAGCACCCCCGTGGGGACATTCGGGGCCAACGTCCTGACTTTC.

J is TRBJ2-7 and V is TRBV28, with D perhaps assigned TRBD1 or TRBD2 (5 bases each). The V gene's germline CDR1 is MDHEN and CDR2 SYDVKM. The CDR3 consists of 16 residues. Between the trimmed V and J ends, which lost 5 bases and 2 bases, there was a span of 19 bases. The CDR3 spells CASSDRELGEAYEQYF. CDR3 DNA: TGTGCCAGCAGTGATAGAGAACTGGGGGAAGCCTACGAGCAGTACTTC.

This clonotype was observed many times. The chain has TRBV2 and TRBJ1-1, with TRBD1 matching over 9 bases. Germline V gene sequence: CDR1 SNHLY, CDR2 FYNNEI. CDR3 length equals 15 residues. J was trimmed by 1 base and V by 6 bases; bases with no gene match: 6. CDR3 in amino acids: CASREGTGRNTEAFF. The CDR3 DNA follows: TGTGCCAGCAGGGAGGGGACAGGGAGGAACACTGAAGCTTTCTTT.

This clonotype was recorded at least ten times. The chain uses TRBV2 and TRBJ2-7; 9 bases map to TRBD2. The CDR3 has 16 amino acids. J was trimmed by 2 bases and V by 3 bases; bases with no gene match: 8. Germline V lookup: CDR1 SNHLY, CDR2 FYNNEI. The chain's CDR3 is CASSEDGLANTYEQYF. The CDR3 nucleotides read TGTGCCAGCAGTGAGGACGGACTAGCGAATACCTACGAGCAGTACTTC.

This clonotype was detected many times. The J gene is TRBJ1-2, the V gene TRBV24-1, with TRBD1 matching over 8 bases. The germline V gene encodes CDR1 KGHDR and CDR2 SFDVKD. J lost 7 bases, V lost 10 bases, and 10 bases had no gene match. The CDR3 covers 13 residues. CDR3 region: CATAGTGGSGYTF. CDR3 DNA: TGTGCCACTGCCGGGACAGGAGGGAGTGGCTACACCTTC.

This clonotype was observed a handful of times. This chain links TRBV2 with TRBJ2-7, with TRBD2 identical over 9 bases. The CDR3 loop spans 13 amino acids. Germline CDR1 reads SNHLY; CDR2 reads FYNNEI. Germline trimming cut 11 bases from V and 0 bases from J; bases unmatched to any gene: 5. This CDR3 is CAAKREVSYEQYF. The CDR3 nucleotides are TGTGCCGCCAAGCGGGAGGTCTCCTACGAGCAGTACTTC.

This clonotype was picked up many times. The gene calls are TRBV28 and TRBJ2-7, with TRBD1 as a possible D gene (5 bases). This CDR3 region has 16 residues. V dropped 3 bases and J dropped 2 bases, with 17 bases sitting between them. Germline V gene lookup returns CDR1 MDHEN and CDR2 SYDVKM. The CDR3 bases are TGTGCCAGCAGTTTTTGCCAGGGATGCCCGACCTACGAGCAGTACTTC. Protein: CASSFCQGCPTYEQYF.

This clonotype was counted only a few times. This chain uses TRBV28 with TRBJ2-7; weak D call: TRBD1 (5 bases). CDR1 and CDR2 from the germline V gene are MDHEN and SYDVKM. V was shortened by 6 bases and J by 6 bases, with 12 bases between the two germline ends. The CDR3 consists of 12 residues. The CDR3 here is CASRSLQGEQYF. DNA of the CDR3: TGTGCCAGCAGATCCCTCCAGGGCGAGCAGTACTTC.

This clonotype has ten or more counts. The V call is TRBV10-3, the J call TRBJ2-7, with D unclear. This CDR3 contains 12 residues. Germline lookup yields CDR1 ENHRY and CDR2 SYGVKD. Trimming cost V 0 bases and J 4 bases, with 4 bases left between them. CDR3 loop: CAISESLYEQYF. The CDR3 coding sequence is TGTGCCATCAGTGAGTCCCTATACGAGCAGTACTTC.

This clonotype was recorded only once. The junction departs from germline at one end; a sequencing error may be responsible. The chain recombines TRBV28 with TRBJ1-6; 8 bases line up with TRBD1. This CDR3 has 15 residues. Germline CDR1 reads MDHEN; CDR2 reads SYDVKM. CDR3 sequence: CASGNLDRAGSPLRF. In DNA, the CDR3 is TGTGCCAGCGGAAACTTGGACAGGGCCGGGTCACCCCTCCGCTTT. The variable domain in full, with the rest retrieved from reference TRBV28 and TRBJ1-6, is DVKVTQSSRYLVKRTGEKVFLECVQDMDHENMFWYRQDPGLGLRLIYFSYDVKMKEKGDIPEGYSVSREKKERFSLILESASTNQTSMYLCASGNLDRAGSPLRFGNGTRLTVT.

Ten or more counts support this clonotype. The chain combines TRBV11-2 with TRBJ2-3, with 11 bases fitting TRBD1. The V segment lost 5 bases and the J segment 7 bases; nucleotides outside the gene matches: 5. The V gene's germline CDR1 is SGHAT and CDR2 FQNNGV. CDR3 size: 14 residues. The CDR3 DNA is TGTGCCAGCAGCGCGGGACAGGGGGGAAATACGCAGTATTTT. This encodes CASSAGQGGNTQYF.

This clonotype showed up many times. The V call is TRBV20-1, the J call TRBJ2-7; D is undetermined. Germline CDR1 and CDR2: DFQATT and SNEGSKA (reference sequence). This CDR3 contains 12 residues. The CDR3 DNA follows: TGCAGCGTCATTCGTGTGGGCTACGAGCAGTACTTC. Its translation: CSVIRVGYEQYF.